This TCR beta chain came from a study of OX40 agonist ivuxolimab in advanced cancers. Study-wide results and caveats: The expanded peripheral T cells' antigen specificity was not determined. Blood T cells, both CD4+ and CD8+, expanded clonally by week 6 at 0.1 to 3.0 mg/kg. Averaged across samples, CD8+ T cells carried more expanded clones than CD4+ did.

Using immunoSEQ multiplex PCR, the repertoire was profiled, and TCRdb retains in-frame clones only, with some absent. The sample shows tens of thousands of clones, around 84% of them seen only once. Comments on this clone: What it recognizes is unknown.

CDR1 is DFQATT and CDR2 is SNEGSKA in the germline V gene (reference sequence). Trimming shortened V by 6 bases and J by 5 bases, and 7 bases separated the two germline ends. This CDR3 region has 10 residues. V usage is TRBV20-1 and J usage is TRBJ2-5; D not certain. The clonotype was recovered from an adult with an advanced solid tumor such as melanoma, head and neck, liver or kidney cancer. The specimen comprised CD4+ or CD8+ T cells sorted from blood, sampled in a trial of the OX40 agonist ivuxolimab. The CDR3 loop is CSAIRETQYF. DNA for the CDR3: TGCAGTGCCATACGGGAGACCCAGTACTTC.